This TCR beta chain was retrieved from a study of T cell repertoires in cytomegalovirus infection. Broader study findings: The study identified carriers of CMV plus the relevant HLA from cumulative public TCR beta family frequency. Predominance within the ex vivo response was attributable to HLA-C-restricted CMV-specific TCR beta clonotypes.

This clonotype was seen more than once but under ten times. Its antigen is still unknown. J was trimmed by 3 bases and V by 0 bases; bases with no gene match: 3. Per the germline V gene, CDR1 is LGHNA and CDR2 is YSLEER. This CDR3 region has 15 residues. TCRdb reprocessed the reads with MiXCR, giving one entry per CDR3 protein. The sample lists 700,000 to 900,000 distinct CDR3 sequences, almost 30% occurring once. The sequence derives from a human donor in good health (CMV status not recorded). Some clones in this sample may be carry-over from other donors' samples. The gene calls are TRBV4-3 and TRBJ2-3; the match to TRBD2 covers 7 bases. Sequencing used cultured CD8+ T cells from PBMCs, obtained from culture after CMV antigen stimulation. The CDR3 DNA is TGCGCCAGCAGCCAAGATACACTAGCGACAGATACGCAGTATTTT. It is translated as CASSQDTLATDTQYF.